The present T cell receptor beta chain was sequenced within a study of cytomegalovirus exposure and HLA in healthy donors. Study outcomes and limitations: Of the V segments, some could not be distinguished, including TRBV6-2 and TRBV6-3, and were excluded. As confirmed in vitro, a few CMV-associated chains were specific for CMV antigens. Apart from CMV serostatus, no immune exposure information was available.

Germline assignment: CDR1 LNHDA and CDR2 SQIVND (reference sequence). The junction had 10 bases not matched to a gene; V was cut back by 3 bases and J by 2 bases. CDR3 size: 16 residues. 60 Vbeta and 13 Jbeta primers were used in PCR. TCRdb keeps only in-frame clones here, not all; method: immunoSEQ multiplex PCR. The table lists 85,000 to 100,000 clones, over 80% of them singletons. To note about this clone: Its specificity is not known.

Sequencing was carried out using PBMCs. The chain employs TRBV19 and TRBJ2-7; TRBD1 agrees at 7 bases. The receptor's source is a female donor in good health and CMV-seropositive. For the CDR3, the DNA is TGTGCCAGTAGTATCGACCTAGGACAGGTTACCTACGAGCAGTACTTC. Protein sequence: CASSIDLGQVTYEQYF.